This record covers a single TCR beta chain. The source material, RNA transcripts, was used to amplify TCR beta CDR3 regions. When the TCR CDR3 underwent first-round RT-PCR, the HTBI primer set was used. TCRdb reprocessed the multiplex PCR reads via MiXCR and lists one record per CDR3 protein. The sample shows 700,000 to 850,000 distinct CDR3 sequences, around 40% of them seen only once. CDR3 length equals 15 residues. CDR1 is LNHNV, CDR2 YYDKDF, per germline (reference sequence). J gave up 4 bases and V 3 bases, and 4 bases lay outside the gene matches. The data were obtained in a study of T cells in Graves' hyperthyroidism and ophthalmopathy. Patients counted as stable if ophthalmopathy did not develop within 18 months. Each patient was aged 18 to 65 and had newly diagnosed hyperthyroidism of under 2 months' duration. Diagnosis relied on clinical symptoms, serum thyroxine and TRAb, thyroid ultrasound and orbital computed tomography.

Sequencing was carried out using blood. The chain uses TRBV15 and TRBJ1-5; 9 bases map to TRBD1. This receptor was taken from a woman in her forties with Graves' hyperthyroidism. CDR3 nucleotide sequence: TGTGCCACCAGCAGTTGGACAGGGGAGAATCAGCCCCAGCATTTT. Protein product: CATSSWTGENQPQHF.